This TCR beta chain was observed in a study of T cell changes during pregnancy in multiple sclerosis. Trimming took 1 base from V and 4 from J, leaving 10 bases between them. The CDR3 contains 15 residues. Germline CDR1 reads MNHEY; CDR2 reads SMNVEV (reference sequence). Clones were sequenced by immunoSEQ multiplex PCR, and TCRdb holds only the in-frame ones, with some missing. The sample contains roughly 46,000 clones, roughly 93% of which appear only once. The sample was CD8+ T cells from peripheral blood mononuclear cells, taken in the first trimester of pregnancy. The V and J genes are TRBV27 and TRBJ2-2; a possible D gene is TRBD1 (6 bases). The sequence was obtained from a female donor with multiple sclerosis, enrolled in a pregnancy study. The CDR3 loop reads CASSLYRAATGELFF. CDR3 nucleotides: TGTGCCAGCAGTTTATACAGGGCGGCCACCGGGGAGCTGTTTTTT.